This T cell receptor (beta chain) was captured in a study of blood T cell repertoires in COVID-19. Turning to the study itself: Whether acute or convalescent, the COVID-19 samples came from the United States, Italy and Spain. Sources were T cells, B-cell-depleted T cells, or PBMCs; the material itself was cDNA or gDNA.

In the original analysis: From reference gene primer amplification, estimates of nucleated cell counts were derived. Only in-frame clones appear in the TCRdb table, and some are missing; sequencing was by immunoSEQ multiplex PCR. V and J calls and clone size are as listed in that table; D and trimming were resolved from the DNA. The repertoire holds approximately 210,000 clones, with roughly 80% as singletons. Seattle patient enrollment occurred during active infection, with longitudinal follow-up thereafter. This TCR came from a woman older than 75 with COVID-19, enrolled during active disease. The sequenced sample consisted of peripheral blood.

CDR3 coding DNA: TGTGCCAGCAGTTTAGAAAACAGGCTAGATTCACTCTATGGCTACACCTTC. Its protein product is CASSLENRLDSLYGYTF. The chain uses TRBV28 and TRBJ1-2, with D possibly being TRBD1 (5 bases). Germline CDR1 and CDR2: MDHEN and SYDVKM. Trimming pared 2 bases from V and 4 bases from J, leaving 20 bases between. The CDR3 loop spans 17 amino acids.